This T cell receptor beta chain was sequenced for a study of long-term antiretroviral therapy in people with HIV. The immunoSEQ assay was v3.0, run at survey level. Produced via immunoSEQ multiplex PCR; TCRdb's table is partial and in-frame only. This table has approximately 11,000 clones, about 81% appearing once. Germline V gene data show CDR1 as LGHNA and CDR2 as YSLEER. V was shortened by 4 bases and J by 5 bases, with 20 bases between the two germline ends. CDR3 length: 17 amino acids. Findings and limits, study-wide: Information pertaining to ART adherence, viral resistance or therapeutic modifications was not obtained. Dominance of pre-ART expanded clones persisted, fluctuating and often declining after ART.

Until DNA extraction, the samples held between about 0.85-11 million cryopreserved PBMC. On this clone: Antigen specificity is unknown.

Specimen: unsorted PBMCs, collected 1.8 years after starting antiretroviral therapy. The genes are TRBV4-3 and TRBJ2-2; D may be TRBD2 (6 bases). This TCR derives from a man aged 35 to 55 with HIV. The CDR3 here is CASSPQPAGRGTGELFF. DNA for the CDR3: TGCGCCAGCAGCCCCCAACCCGCGGGACGAGGGACCGGGGAGCTGTTTTTT.